Shown below are 23 T cell receptor beta chains from a single sample sequenced in a study of cytomegalovirus exposure and HLA in healthy donors. Here immunoSEQ multiplex PCR was the method, and the copy in TCRdb shows in-frame clones only, minus some. This sample has some 170,000 clones, with roughly 84% found just once. Sequenced: PBMCs. The source is a man in his thirties or forties in good health and CMV-seropositive.

V and J are TRBV7-7 and TRBJ1-4; D gene uncertain. V was clipped by 4 bases and J by 7 bases, with 10 bases between them. CDR3 length: 13 amino acids. Germline V gene lookup returns CDR1 SSHAT and CDR2 FNYEAQ (reference sequence). CDR3: CASSSNEGEKLFF. Written as DNA, the CDR3 is TGTGCCAGCAGCTCGAATGAGGGTGAAAAACTGTTTTTT.

The chain combines TRBV7-3 with TRBJ2-1; D ambiguous. Germline V gene lookup returns CDR1 SGHTA and CDR2 FQGTGA. V dropped 1 base and J dropped 5 bases, with 15 bases sitting between them. The CDR3 is made up of 16 amino acids. CDR3 protein: CASSLNPPPVDNEQFF. The CDR3 DNA is TGTGCCAGCAGCTTAAACCCCCCCCCGGTGGACAATGAGCAGTTCTTC.

A word on this clone: Compared with germline, one end of the junction differs, possibly owing to a read error. The gene calls are TRBV10-3 and TRBJ2-7; 9 nucleotides match TRBD2. Germline V lookup: CDR1 ENHRY, CDR2 SYGVKD. The CDR3 extends over 17 amino acids. Written as DNA, the CDR3 is TGTGCCATCAGTGACAGAGCGGGAGGTCCCAACTCCTACGGGCAGTACTTC. This codes for CAISDRAGGPNSYGQYF.

The chain combines TRBV5-1 with TRBJ2-1, with D tentatively TRBD1 (6 bases). This CDR3 region has 14 residues. V lost 2 bases, J lost 7 bases, and 13 bases lay in between. From germline, CDR1 is SGHRS and CDR2 YFSETQ. The CDR3 spells CASSFQGFTNEQFF. In DNA form, the CDR3 reads TGCGCCAGCAGCTTTCAGGGGTTTACGAATGAGCAGTTCTTC.

The rearrangement joins TRBV28 to TRBJ2-3, with 8 bases identical to TRBD2. CDR3 size: 15 residues. With 4 bases clipped from V and 9 bases from J, the junction kept 12 bases outside the gene matches. CDR1 is MDHEN and CDR2 is SYDVKM in the germline V gene. The CDR3: CASSSGGPSYPTQYF. CDR3 DNA sequence: TGTGCCAGCAGTTCGGGGGGGCCCAGCTACCCCACGCAGTATTTT.

This clone occurred a few times. The chain uses TRBV28 and TRBJ2-7, with D perhaps TRBD1 (5 bases). V gave up 4 bases and J gave up 1 base, with 11 bases separating them. Per the germline V gene, CDR1 is MDHEN and CDR2 is SYDVKM. There are 14 residues in the CDR3. In DNA, the CDR3 is TGTGCCAGCAGTTCCCAGGGCCCGTCCTACGAGCAGTACTTC. Amino acids: CASSSQGPSYEQYF. Full variable domain (remainder filled in from reference TRBV28 and TRBJ2-7): DVKVTQSSRYLVKRTGEKVFLECVQDMDHENMFWYRQDPGLGLRLIYFSYDVKMKEKGDIPEGYSVSREKKERFSLILESASTNQTSMYLCASSSQGPSYEQYFGPGTRLTVT.

This clone has more than one count but fewer than ten. J is TRBJ1-1 and V is TRBV5-6, with D uncertain. This CDR3 region has 11 residues. Between the trimmed V and J ends, which lost 4 bases and 1 base, there was a span of 2 bases. Germline CDR1 reads SGHDT; CDR2 reads YYEEEE. The CDR3 reads CASSQNTEAFF. The CDR3 DNA reads as TGTGCCAGCAGCCAGAACACTGAAGCTTTCTTT. The full variable domain, its missing parts supplied by reference TRBV5-6 and TRBJ1-1, is DAGVTQSPTHLIKTRGQQVTLRCSPKSGHDTVSWYQQALGQGPQFIFQYYEEEERQRGNFPDRFSGHQFPNYSSELNVNALLLGDSALYLCASSQNTEAFFGQGTRLTVV.

The chain links TRBV28 to TRBJ2-7, with D possibly being TRBD1 (6 bases). V lost 10 bases and J 3 bases, leaving 19 bases between the germline ends. The CDR3 runs 14 residues. Germline loops: CDR1 MDHEN, CDR2 SYDVKM. This CDR3 is CAITSPGQNYEQYF. The CDR3 coding sequence is TGTGCCATCACTAGTCCGGGACAAAACTACGAGCAGTACTTC.

The chain employs TRBV19 and TRBJ1-1; 8 positions match TRBD1. In germline, CDR1 is LNHDA, CDR2 SQIVND (reference sequence). This CDR3 contains 14 residues. V lost 3 bases and J lost 5; bases outside the gene matches: 5. In nucleotides, the CDR3 is TGTGCCAGTAGTATCGGGGACAGGAATACTGAAGCTTTCTTT. This sequence encodes CASSIGDRNTEAFF.

The V gene is TRBV9, the J gene TRBJ2-3, with 9 nucleotides matching TRBD2. Germline lookup yields CDR1 SGDLS and CDR2 YYNGEE. This CDR3 spans 15 amino acids. Losses at the gene ends were 1 base for V and 4 bases for J; bases not matched to a gene: 4. This chain's CDR3 is CASSVLAGRADTQYF. The CDR3 DNA is TGTGCCAGCAGCGTACTAGCGGGGAGGGCAGATACGCAGTATTTT.

The chain carries TRBV30 and TRBJ1-1, with D possibly matching TRBD1 (6 bases). Trimming stripped 2 bases from V and 6 bases from J, with 10 bases between. The CDR3 has 12 amino acids. The germline gives CDR1 GTSNPN, CDR2 SVGIG (reference sequence). In DNA form, the CDR3 reads TGTGCCTGGAGTCCAGGGGCCCCTGAAGCTTTCTTT. Protein product: CAWSPGAPEAFF.

This clone was found a few times. The gene calls are TRBV27 and TRBJ1-2; D is unclear. The CDR3 covers 15 residues. CDR1 is MNHEY, CDR2 SMNVEV, per germline (reference sequence). Trimming cost V 6 bases and J 2 bases, with 16 bases left between them. In nucleotides, the CDR3 is TGTGCCAGCAGCCCACCTTGGCCCTGGAACTATGGCTACACCTTC. Translation gives CASSPPWPWNYGYTF.

The CDR3 loop reads CASSGGQAQPQHF. CDR3 in DNA: TGTGCCAGCAGTGGGGGGCAGGCTCAGCCCCAGCATTTT. The chain carries TRBV2 and TRBJ1-5, with D tentatively TRBD1 (6 bases). Germline V gives CDR1 SNHLY, CDR2 FYNNEI. Trimming took 4 bases from V and 6 from J, leaving 10 bases between them. The CDR3 contains 13 residues.

In its sample, this clone was seen a few times. The chain is built from TRBV18 and TRBJ2-7; 13 nucleotides agree with TRBD2. The CDR3 runs to 15 residues. CDR1 KGHSH and CDR2 LQKENI come from the germline V gene. After removal of 2 bases from V and 4 bases from J, the junction contained 2 bases not matched to a gene. The CDR3 is CASSPGTSGVYEQYF. The DNA of the CDR3 is TGTGCCAGCTCACCAGGGACTAGCGGGGTTTACGAGCAGTACTTC.

V gene TRBV11-2 combines with J gene TRBJ2-1; no clear D gene. The V end lost 3 bases, the J end lost 7 bases, and 7 bases lay between the germline ends. Germline loops: CDR1 SGHAT, CDR2 FQNNGV. The CDR3 extends over 12 amino acids. The CDR3 region has the DNA TGTGCCAGCAGCTTTTCTAGTAATGAGCAGTTCTTC. This sequence encodes CASSFSSNEQFF.

The rearrangement joins TRBV7-9 to TRBJ1-1; tentative D call: TRBD1 (6 bases). The CDR3 contains 12 residues. Trimming took off 2 bases at V and 11 bases at J, with 12 bases between the two ends. In germline, CDR1 is SEHNR, CDR2 FQNEAQ (reference sequence). CDR3 in DNA: TGTGCCAGCAGCTTAATTGAGGGGGGGGCTTTCTTT. This codes for CASSLIEGGAFF.

The rearrangement joins TRBV5-8 to TRBJ1-6, with D perhaps TRBD1 (6 bases). Germline lookup yields CDR1 SGHTS and CDR2 YDEGEE. The length of the CDR3 is 14 residues. V was shortened by 4 bases and J by 9 bases, with 14 bases between the two germline ends. DNA for the CDR3: TGTGCCAGCAGCCTCGGACAGAGCTCTTCACCCCTCCACTTT. This sequence encodes CASSLGQSSSPLHF.

The gene calls are TRBV30 and TRBJ1-3; 9 bases fit TRBD1. V lost 3 bases to trimming and J lost 4 bases; unmatched junction nucleotides: 4. The CDR3 is 14 residues long. The V gene's germline CDR1 is GTSNPN and CDR2 SVGIG (reference sequence). The DNA for the CDR3 is TGTGCCTGGAGAAGGACAGGGGTAGGAAACACCATATATTTT. Protein: CAWRRTGVGNTIYF. Based on the CDR3 plus reference TRBV30 and TRBJ1-3, the full variable domain is SQTIHQWPATLVQPVGSPLSLECTVEGTSNPNLYWYRQAAGRGLQLLFYSVGIGQISSEVPQNLSASRPQDRQFILSSKKLLLSDSGFYLCAWRRTGVGNTIYFGEGSWLTVV.

V usage is TRBV4-3 and J usage is TRBJ1-1, with a possible D match to TRBD1 (5 bases). CDR3 length equals 16 residues. V was shortened by 0 bases and J by 4 bases, with 15 bases between the two germline ends. Germline assignment: CDR1 LGHNA and CDR2 YSLEER. The CDR3 loop is CASSQDKRGVGTEAFF. The CDR3 nucleotides are TGCGCCAGCAGCCAAGATAAGCGGGGGGTGGGCACTGAAGCTTTCTTT.

The genes are TRBV9 and TRBJ1-6; 9 nucleotides line up with TRBD1. This CDR3 has 18 amino acids. Per the germline V gene, CDR1 is SGDLS and CDR2 is YYNGEE. Unmatched junction bases numbered 15, after V lost 0 bases and J lost 11 bases. The DNA of the CDR3 is TGTGCCAGCAGCGTAGCCCCTAGTCCGGGGACAGGGCGGACACCCCTCCACTTT. Its translation: CASSVAPSPGTGRTPLHF.

The chain links TRBV11-2 to TRBJ2-7; tentatively, D is TRBD1 (5 bases). Germline-derived CDR1 and CDR2 are SGHAT and FQNNGV. V was trimmed by 6 bases and J by 2 bases, leaving 14 bases between them. The CDR3 is 14 residues long. The CDR3 here is CASSQDWTPYEQYF. As DNA, the CDR3 is TGTGCCAGCAGTCAAGATTGGACACCCTACGAGCAGTACTTC.

The V call is TRBV28, the J call TRBJ2-7; D not resolved. Trimming shortened V by 5 bases and J by 3 bases, and 14 bases separated the two germline ends. The CDR3 consists of 14 residues. CDR1 is MDHEN and CDR2 is SYDVKM in the germline V gene. CDR3 in amino acids: CASSLDSIRYEQYF. For the CDR3, the DNA is TGTGCCAGCAGTCTCGACTCCATCCGCTACGAGCAGTACTTC.

In its sample, this clone was seen once. The chain combines TRBV6-1 with TRBJ1-2; D not resolved. In germline, CDR1 is MNHNS, CDR2 SASEGT. Between the trimmed V and J ends, which lost 1 base and 5 bases, there was a span of 26 bases. CDR3 length equals 19 residues. The DNA for the CDR3 is TGTGCCAGCAGTGAAGTCATAGAGGGTGCAACATGGGCGGAGTATGGCTACACCTTC. This codes for CASSEVIEGATWAEYGYTF.